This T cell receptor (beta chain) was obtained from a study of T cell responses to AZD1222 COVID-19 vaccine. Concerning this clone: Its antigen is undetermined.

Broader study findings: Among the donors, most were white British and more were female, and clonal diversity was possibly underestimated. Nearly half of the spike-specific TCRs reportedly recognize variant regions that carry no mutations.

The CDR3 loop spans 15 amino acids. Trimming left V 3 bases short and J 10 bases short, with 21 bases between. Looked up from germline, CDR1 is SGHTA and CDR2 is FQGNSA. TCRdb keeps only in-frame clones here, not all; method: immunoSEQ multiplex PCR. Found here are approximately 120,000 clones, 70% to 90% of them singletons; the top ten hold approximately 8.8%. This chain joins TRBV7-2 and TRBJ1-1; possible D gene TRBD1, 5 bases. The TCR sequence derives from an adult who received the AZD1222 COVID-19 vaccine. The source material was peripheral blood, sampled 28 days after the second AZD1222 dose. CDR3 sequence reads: CASSLVLGGVTTAFF. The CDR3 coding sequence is TGTGCCAGCAGCTTGGTGTTGGGGGGTGTAACAACAGCTTTCTTT.